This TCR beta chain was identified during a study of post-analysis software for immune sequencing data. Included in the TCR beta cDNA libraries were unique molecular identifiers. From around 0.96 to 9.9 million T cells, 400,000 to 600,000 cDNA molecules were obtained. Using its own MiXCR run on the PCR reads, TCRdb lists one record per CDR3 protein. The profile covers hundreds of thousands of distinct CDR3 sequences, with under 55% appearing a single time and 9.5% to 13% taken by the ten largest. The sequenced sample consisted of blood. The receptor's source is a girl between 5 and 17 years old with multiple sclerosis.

The CDR3 reads CSASPRQGSTEAFF. The CDR3 bases are TGCAGTGCTAGCCCCCGACAGGGATCGACTGAAGCTTTCTTT. The J gene is TRBJ1-1, the V gene TRBV20-1; 7 bases are shared with TRBD1. Trimming at V came to 3 bases and at J to 5 bases, leaving 9 bases not matched to a gene. Germline CDR1 reads DFQATT; CDR2 reads SNEGSKA (reference sequence). The CDR3 has 14 residues.